The 21 T cell receptor beta chains below were found in one sample sequenced in a study of human T cells and chemical hapten exposure. Via MiXCR, TCRdb re-called the RACE reads, giving one row per CDR3 protein. Counted here are about 140,000 distinct CDR3 sequences, roughly 12% occurring once; the ten biggest clones make up more than 1.1%. Stated time point: patch test 2, 6 weeks after DPC sensitization. Specified treatment: therapeutic diphenylcyclopropenone sensitization with weekly scalp DPC. Sequenced material: whole blood, taken in connection with sensitization to the hapten diphenylcyclopropenone (DPC). These receptors originate from a woman aged 45-65 years with alopecia areata. Some clones in this sample may be carry-over from other donors' samples.

This clonotype was detected a few times. This chain links TRBV12-3 or TRBV12-4 with TRBJ2-1; 9 bases align to TRBD2. The ends lost 5 bases at V and 3 bases at J; junction bases unmatched: 5. The CDR3 has 15 residues. CDR3 protein: CASSLSGSVYNEQFF. The DNA for the CDR3 is TGTGCCAGCAGTCTTAGCGGGAGCGTCTACAATGAGCAGTTCTTC.

The sample holds many counts of this clonotype. The V and J genes are TRBV29-1 and TRBJ2-7; 8 bases align to TRBD1. With V trimmed by 7 bases and J by 1 base, 6 bases remained unmatched. This CDR3 region has 13 residues. In germline, CDR1 is SQVTM, CDR2 ANQGSEA. The CDR3 region is CSAGTGVSYEQYF. CDR3 sequence (DNA): TGCAGCGCCGGGACAGGCGTTTCCTACGAGCAGTACTTC.

This chain joins TRBV10-3 and TRBJ2-5, with D perhaps matching TRBD1 or TRBD2 (6 bases each). V was clipped by 6 bases and J by 5 bases, with 13 bases between them. The CDR3 is made up of 13 amino acids. Per germline, CDR1 ENHRY and CDR2 SYGVKD. Here the CDR3 DNA reads TGTGCCATCAGGACGGAGGGGGTGGAGACCCAGTACTTC. This gives the protein CAIRTEGVETQYF.

This chain uses TRBV28 with TRBJ2-7, with 8 bases aligning to TRBD1. The CDR3 extends over 15 amino acids. Unmatched junction bases numbered 14, after V lost 7 bases and J lost 6 bases. In germline, CDR1 is MDHEN, CDR2 SYDVKM. The CDR3 region has the DNA TGTGCCAGCATCCCCGCAGGGGGCGCAGGTCTCGAGCAGTACTTC. Translation: CASIPAGGAGLEQYF. The full variable domain, with the rest looked up from reference TRBV28 and TRBJ2-7, is DVKVTQSSRYLVKRTGEKVFLECVQDMDHENMFWYRQDPGLGLRLIYFSYDVKMKEKGDIPEGYSVSREKKERFSLILESASTNQTSMYLCASIPAGGAGLEQYFGPGTRLTVT.

The J gene is TRBJ2-5, the V gene TRBV3-1; 9 nucleotides agree with TRBD2. V was pared by 2 bases and J by 3 bases, with 13 bases of the junction left unmatched. The CDR3 is made up of 18 amino acids. Germline V gives CDR1 LGHDT, CDR2 YNNKEL (reference sequence). In DNA, the CDR3 is TGTGCCAGCAGCCAAACTAAAGGAATAGCGGGAGTGAAAGAGACCCAGTACTTC. Translation: CASSQTKGIAGVKETQYF.

The table lists this clonotype with a few counts. The V call is TRBV7-2, the J call TRBJ2-7, with 8 bases matching TRBD2. Trimming cost V 1 base and J 4 bases; bases outside gene matches: 3. Germline loops: CDR1 SGHTA, CDR2 FQGNSA. There are 14 residues in the CDR3. CDR3: CASSLGGRQYEQYF. Written as DNA, the CDR3 is TGTGCCAGCAGCTTAGGCGGGAGGCAATACGAGCAGTACTTC. The variable domain in full, with the rest retrieved from reference TRBV7-2 and TRBJ2-7, is GAGVSQSPSNKVTEKGKDVELRCDPISGHTALYWYRQSLGQGLEFLIYFQGNSAPDKSGLPSDRFSAERTGGSVSTLTIQRTQQEDSAVYLCASSLGGRQYEQYFGPGTRLTVT.

In this sample, this clonotype turned up a few times. The V and J genes are TRBV7-3 and TRBJ1-1; D uncertain. The germline V and J ends were trimmed by 11 bases and 5 bases, with 18 bases remaining between them. Germline CDR1 is SGHTA and CDR2 is FQGTGA. The CDR3 spans 13 residues. The CDR3 nucleotides read TGTGCCTCATCTACCCTCGGTGGAACTGAAGCTTTCTTT. Translating it yields CASSTLGGTEAFF. The variable domain in full, with the rest retrieved from reference TRBV7-3 and TRBJ1-1, is GAGVSQTPSNKVTEKGKYVELRCDPISGHTALYWYRQSLGQGPEFLIYFQGTGAADDSGLPNDRFFAVRPEGSVSTLKIQRTERGDSAVYLCASSTLGGTEAFFGQGTRLTVV.

The table lists this clonotype with a few counts. The chain recombines TRBV30 with TRBJ2-1, with TRBD1 identical over 7 bases. Germline assignment: CDR1 GTSNPN and CDR2 SVGIG (reference sequence). The CDR3 loop spans 13 amino acids. J lost 7 bases, V lost 4 bases, and 7 bases had no gene match. The CDR3 is CAWISPTGNEQFF. The CDR3 coding sequence is TGTGCCTGGATTTCTCCGACAGGGAATGAGCAGTTCTTC.

This clonotype was observed a handful of times. V and J are TRBV3-1 and TRBJ2-1, with TRBD2 matching over 7 bases. The CDR3 extends over 14 amino acids. Per germline, CDR1 LGHDT and CDR2 YNNKEL (reference sequence). V shed 1 base, J shed 8 bases, and the junction held 5 bases outside the gene matches. Here the CDR3 reads CASSQAAGRDEQFF. In DNA, the CDR3 is TGTGCCAGCAGCCAAGCGGCAGGGAGGGATGAGCAGTTCTTC.

This clonotype has more than one count but fewer than ten. The chain recombines TRBV13 with TRBJ1-1, with TRBD1 matching over 7 bases. Germline V gene lookup returns CDR1 PRHDT and CDR2 FYEKMQ (reference sequence). V was clipped by 5 bases and J by 6 bases; unmatched bases: 12. The CDR3 loop spans 15 amino acids. CDR3 protein: CASSRAPTGAAEAFF. CDR3 DNA: TGTGCCAGCAGCCGAGCCCCTACAGGGGCGGCTGAAGCTTTCTTT.

This clonotype was detected ten times or more. The rearrangement joins TRBV11-3 to TRBJ1-1; TRBD1 might be the D (6 bases). Deletions cut 5 bases from V and 4 bases from J, with 17 bases between. The germline V gene encodes CDR1 SGHNT and CDR2 YENEEA. There are 15 residues in the CDR3. CDR3 protein: CASSPLGGGGTEAFF. The CDR3 region has the DNA TGTGCCAGCAGCCCCCTGGGGGGAGGGGGCACTGAAGCTTTCTTT.

This clonotype was counted many times. The V and J genes are TRBV12-3 or TRBV12-4 and TRBJ2-3, with TRBD1 identical over 7 bases. Trimming took 6 bases from V and 0 from J; bases not matched to a gene: 3. This CDR3 is 14 amino acids long. CDR3 protein: CASRHRGSTDTQYF. As DNA, the CDR3 is TGTGCCAGCAGGCACAGGGGTAGCACAGATACGCAGTATTTT.

The V call is TRBV2, the J call TRBJ2-7; 8 nucleotides agree with TRBD2. Germline CDR1 reads SNHLY; CDR2 reads FYNNEI. Germline trimming cut 6 bases from V and 3 bases from J; bases unmatched to any gene: 4. This CDR3 has 13 residues. CDR3 bases: TGTGCCAGCAGATTAGCGGGACTCTACGAGCAGTACTTC. Residues: CASRLAGLYEQYF.

This clonotype appeared a few times. The V gene is TRBV5-1, the J gene TRBJ2-1, with 8 positions matching TRBD2. With V trimmed by 4 bases and J by 1 base, 7 bases remained unmatched. The germline gives CDR1 SGHRS, CDR2 YFSETQ. This CDR3 contains 16 residues. CDR3 DNA sequence: TGCGCCAGCAGCCCCCAGCCTAGCGGGTCCTACAATGAGCAGTTCTTC. Its protein is CASSPQPSGSYNEQFF.

This clonotype was observed a handful of times. The rearrangement joins TRBV6-5 to TRBJ2-3; unclear D gene. Deletions cut 2 bases from V and 0 bases from J, with 15 bases between. Per germline, CDR1 MNHEY and CDR2 SVGAGI. The CDR3 loop spans 17 amino acids. CDR3 nucleotide sequence: TGTGCCAGCAGTTACGATCGGAGACGAATAAGCACAGATACGCAGTATTTT. Its protein product is CASSYDRRRISTDTQYF.

V usage is TRBV6-4 and J usage is TRBJ1-2, with TRBD1 as a possible D gene (5 bases). This CDR3 contains 17 residues. V was clipped by 2 bases and J by 3 bases, with 19 bases between them. CDR1 is MRHNA and CDR2 is SNTAGT in the germline V gene. CDR3 in amino acids: CASSDRGKQGGDYGYTF. The CDR3 nucleotides read TGTGCCAGCAGTGACCGCGGGAAGCAGGGTGGAGACTATGGCTACACCTTC.

The V gene is TRBV16, the J gene TRBJ2-5; TRBD1 agrees at 9 bases. This CDR3 contains 15 residues. After removal of 4 bases from V and 5 bases from J, the junction contained 8 bases not matched to a gene. Germline V gene data show CDR1 as KGHSY and CDR2 as FQNENV. As DNA, the CDR3 is TGTGCCAGCAGCCTCAACAGGGGGCGAGGTGAGACCCAGTACTTC. It specifies CASSLNRGRGETQYF.

This chain joins TRBV28 and TRBJ2-7; 9 bases fit TRBD2. With 6 bases clipped from V and 1 base from J, the junction kept 7 bases outside the gene matches. This CDR3 is built from 15 residues. The germline V gene encodes CDR1 MDHEN and CDR2 SYDVKM. Here the CDR3 DNA reads TGTGCCAGCAGCGTCACTAGCGGGTATTCCTACGAGCAGTACTTC. Translating it yields CASSVTSGYSYEQYF.

This clonotype came up many times. The CDR3 here is CASRHQGVGAMNTEAFF. The CDR3 DNA reads as TGTGCCAGCCGCCATCAAGGAGTTGGCGCCATGAACACTGAAGCTTTCTTT. The chain combines TRBV27 with TRBJ1-1; D unresolved. The CDR3 has 17 residues. V was pared by 8 bases and J by 0 bases, with 22 bases between. Germline V gene data show CDR1 as MNHEY and CDR2 as SMNVEV (reference sequence).

This clonotype was detected many times. The chain has TRBV5-1 and TRBJ2-1; TRBD1 might be the D (5 bases). Trimming stripped 0 bases from V and 2 bases from J, with 9 bases between. This CDR3 is 15 amino acids long. The germline V gene encodes CDR1 SGHRS and CDR2 YFSETQ. The CDR3 DNA reads TGCGCCAGCAGCTTGGCTTCAGGGACCTACAATGAGCAGTTCTTC. It specifies CASSLASGTYNEQFF. Variable domain in full (rest from reference TRBV5-1 and TRBJ2-1): KAGVTQTPRYLIKTRGQQVTLSCSPISGHRSVSWYQQTPGQGLQFLFEYFSETQRNKGNFPGRFSGRQFSNSRSEMNVSTLELGDSALYLCASSLASGTYNEQFFGPGTRLTVL.

This clonotype was found many times. V gene TRBV20-1 combines with J gene TRBJ2-1; the match to TRBD2 covers 7 bases. In germline, CDR1 is DFQATT, CDR2 SNEGSKA (reference sequence). The ends lost 2 bases at V and 12 bases at J; junction bases unmatched: 16. This CDR3 is 15 amino acids long. CDR3 nucleotide sequence: TGCAGTGCTAGACCTCTGACTAGCTCCCCCTCCGGGCAGTTCTTC. This sequence encodes CSARPLTSSPSGQFF.